These 22 T cell receptor beta chains were sequenced from one sample in a study of Graves' ophthalmopathy and Graves' hyperthyroidism. Investigators amplified TCR beta CDR3 regions from RNA transcripts. Amplification began with first-round RT-PCR using HTBI primers, then second-round multiplex PCR was performed. TCRdb re-derived calls from the multiplex PCR reads in MiXCR, one entry per CDR3 protein. The data contain about 740,000 distinct CDR3 sequences, roughly 40% of them singletons. Material for sequencing was peripheral blood. The receptors here all came from an adult man with Graves' ophthalmopathy.

The genes are TRBV10-3 and TRBJ2-7, with D maybe TRBD2 (7 bases). Germline CDR1 reads ENHRY; CDR2 reads SYGVKD. Trimming stripped 6 bases from V and 4 bases from J, with 13 bases between. The CDR3 loop spans 13 amino acids. The CDR3 loop is CAISRGAAYEQYF. CDR3 nucleotide sequence: TGTGCCATCAGCCGGGGGGCGGCGTACGAGCAGTACTTC.

This clonotype was seen repeatedly, ten times or more. V and J are TRBV20-1 and TRBJ2-5; TRBD1 or TRBD2 may be the D gene (6 bases each). The CDR3 length is 13 residues. Germline CDR1 reads DFQATT; CDR2 reads SNEGSKA (reference sequence). The V and J ends lost 6 bases and 5 bases respectively, with 16 bases between them. DNA of the CDR3: TGCAGTGCGAGAAGGGGGGCAGGGGAGACCCAGTACTTC. This codes for CSARRGAGETQYF.

J is TRBJ2-7 and V is TRBV11-1; D possibly corresponds to TRBD2 (7 bases). The end of the DNA aligns better with TRBJ2-5, so the J call may be wrong. The germline V gene encodes CDR1 SGHAT and CDR2 FQDESV (reference sequence). This CDR3 has 17 residues. The CDR3 is CASSPGTAGAIQETQYF. As DNA, the CDR3 is TGTGCCAGCAGCCCTGGAACCGCGGGGGCCATCCAAGAGACCCAGTACTTC.

CDR3 amino acids: CASSSIRLSEQYF. The DNA of the CDR3 is TGTGCCAGCAGTTCAATTAGGTTATCCGAGCAGTACTTC. The chain has TRBV7-2 and TRBJ2-7; D remains ambiguous. V was pared by 6 bases and J by 6 bases, with 15 bases between. CDR3 length equals 13 residues. Germline CDR1 reads SGHTA; CDR2 reads FQGNSA.

This clonotype was detected ten times or more. This chain links TRBV25-1 with TRBJ1-1; D call uncertain. This CDR3 has 13 amino acids. Trimming took off 2 bases at V and 6 bases at J, with 10 bases between the two ends. Per the germline V gene, CDR1 is MGHDK and CDR2 is SYGVNS. DNA of the CDR3: TGTGCCAGCAGTGAAACTGGTAGGGCTGAAGCTTTCTTT. Encoded protein: CASSETGRAEAFF.

V gene TRBV10-1 combines with J gene TRBJ2-2; 9 bases map to TRBD1. V was clipped by 5 bases and J by 3 bases; unmatched bases: 7. CDR3 size: 16 residues. Germline loops: CDR1 WNHNN, CDR2 SYGVQD (reference sequence). CDR3 in DNA: TGCGCCAGCAGTTACTCGAACAGGGGGCACACCGGGGAGCTGTTTTTT. Its protein is CASSYSNRGHTGELFF.

The chain has TRBV5-4 and TRBJ2-7; TRBD1 aligns across 7 bases. Germline V gives CDR1 SGHNT, CDR2 YYREEE (reference sequence). There are 16 residues in the CDR3. The ends lost 4 bases at V and 10 bases at J; junction bases unmatched: 20. In DNA form, the CDR3 reads TGTGCCAGCAGCCAAGAACCGACAGGGTGGTATTTGGGTCAGTACTTC. It encodes CASSQEPTGWYLGQYF.

On this clonotype itself: The junction and the germline gene differ at one end; a read error may be behind it. The chain is built from TRBV10-1 and TRBJ1-6, with 7 nucleotides matching TRBD1. Looked up from germline, CDR1 is WNHNN and CDR2 is SYGVQD (reference sequence). The CDR3 runs to 15 residues. CDR3: CASSATGTDNSPLHF. The CDR3 DNA follows: TGTGCCAGCAGTGCCACCGGGACAGATAATTCACCCCTCCACTTT.

The chain has TRBV25-1 and TRBJ1-2; no reliable D call. The V gene lost 4 bases and the J gene lost 7 bases, with 16 bases spanning the gap. This CDR3 has 14 residues. Germline lookup yields CDR1 MGHDK and CDR2 SYGVNS. The CDR3: CASSVPGGSGGYTF. The CDR3 DNA follows: TGTGCCAGCAGTGTACCCGGAGGTAGCGGTGGCTACACCTTC.

This chain joins TRBV11-2 and TRBJ1-2; D not certain. The V end was cut by 0 bases, the J end by 6 bases, with 11 bases between. There are 14 residues in the CDR3. Germline assignment: CDR1 SGHAT and CDR2 FQNNGV. For the CDR3, the DNA is TGTGCCAGCAGCTTAGACAGCCCCCTCGATGGCTACACCTTC. Amino acids: CASSLDSPLDGYTF.

Remarks on this clonotype: A much larger clone lies one base from this, so it may be a read error. The gene calls are TRBV29-1 and TRBJ2-5; D possibly matches TRBD1 or TRBD2 (5 bases each). The CDR3 is made up of 11 amino acids. The germline gives CDR1 SQVTM, CDR2 ANQGSEA. In nucleotides, the CDR3 is TGCAGCGTTGAATTGTTTGGGACCCAGTGCTTC. Amino acids: CSVELFGTQCF.

The sample holds a few counts of this clonotype. The V and J genes are TRBV12-3 or TRBV12-4 and TRBJ1-1; D not resolved. This CDR3 is built from 14 residues. Trimming took 7 bases from V and 4 from J, leaving 16 bases between them. CDR3 coding DNA: TGTGCCAGCACTCAGGACGGCGTCAGCACTGAAGCTTTCTTT. This codes for CASTQDGVSTEAFF.

This clonotype was seen a few times. The chain uses TRBV20-1 and TRBJ2-7; D gene uncertain. This CDR3 has 11 residues. Germline-derived CDR1 and CDR2 are DFQATT and SNEGSKA (reference sequence). Trimming removed 3 bases at V and 4 bases at J, with 7 bases between. This CDR3 is CSASPVYEQYF. CDR3 DNA sequence: TGCAGTGCTAGTCCCGTTTACGAGCAGTACTTC.

This clonotype was counted at least ten times. This sequence joins TRBV11-2 and TRBJ2-7; tentative D call: TRBD2 (5 bases). Trimming removed 5 bases from V and 3 bases from J, with 14 bases in between. Germline V gives CDR1 SGHAT, CDR2 FQNNGV. The CDR3 is 14 amino acids. For the CDR3, the DNA is TGTGCCAGCAGCCTAGGAGGAGGATACTACGAGCAGTACTTC. It codes for CASSLGGGYYEQYF.

The rearrangement uses TRBV4-2 and TRBJ2-2; D may be TRBD1 (6 bases). The V end lost 5 bases, the J end lost 2 bases, and 12 bases lay between the germline ends. Germline V gene data show CDR1 as LGHNA and CDR2 as YNFKEQ. The length of the CDR3 is 15 residues. CDR3 sequence (DNA): TGTGCCAGCAGCGAACCGGGACATAACACCGGGGAGCTGTTTTTT. Translated, it gives CASSEPGHNTGELFF.

This clonotype was counted between two and nine times. The chain has TRBV20-1 and TRBJ2-5, with D perhaps given as TRBD1 or TRBD2 (6 bases each). Germline CDR1 is DFQATT and CDR2 is SNEGSKA (reference sequence). The germline V and J ends were trimmed by 5 bases and 4 bases, with 11 bases remaining between them. The CDR3 loop spans 12 amino acids. The CDR3 loop reads CSAPRGLETQYF. Written as DNA, the CDR3 is TGCAGTGCTCCCCGGGGGCTAGAGACCCAGTACTTC.

The chain is built from TRBV10-3 and TRBJ1-2; unclear D gene. Germline CDR1 ENHRY, CDR2 SYGVKD. This CDR3 region has 13 residues. V lost 10 bases and J 3 bases, leaving 15 bases between the germline ends. This CDR3 is CATGTGSHYGYTF. Written as DNA, the CDR3 is TGTGCCACCGGCACGGGTTCCCACTATGGCTACACCTTC.

The rearrangement joins TRBV15 to TRBJ1-2; 9 nucleotides align to TRBD1. V lost 5 bases to trimming and J lost 7 bases; unmatched junction nucleotides: 8. Germline CDR1 is LNHNV and CDR2 is YYDKDF (reference sequence). The CDR3 runs to 14 residues. The CDR3 loop reads CATSGGQGVAGYTF. The CDR3 coding sequence is TGTGCCACCAGCGGGGGACAGGGCGTCGCTGGCTACACCTTC.

This clonotype was picked up one time. A read error is possible here, since a much larger clone lies one base away. The chain joins TRBV9 to TRBJ1-2, with D tentatively TRBD1 (6 bases). Germline CDR1 and CDR2: SGDLS and YYNGEE. V was cut by 3 bases and J by 4 bases, with 13 bases left in between. The CDR3 runs to 14 residues. The CDR3 is CASSAPGHLYGYTF. CDR3 sequence (DNA): TGTGCCAGCAGCGCACCGGGACACCTCTATGGCTACACCTTC.

This clonotype was recorded many times. The chain recombines TRBV5-1 with TRBJ2-6; D unclear. The CDR3 has 16 residues. Germline CDR1 and CDR2: SGHRS and YFSETQ. V gave up 1 base and J gave up 2 bases, with 10 bases separating them. In DNA form, the CDR3 reads TGCGCCAGCAGCTTGAGACGGGCGACTGGGGCCAACGTCCTGACTTTC. Translating gives CASSLRRATGANVLTF.

A word on this clonotype: An end of the junction differs from the germline gene, which may be a read error. J is TRBJ2-5 and V is TRBV7-2; D is perhaps TRBD1 (5 bases). Per the germline V gene, CDR1 is SGHTA and CDR2 is FQGNSA. CDR3 length equals 15 residues. The CDR3 sequence: CVSSLVVGLTEAQYF. The CDR3 DNA reads TGTGTCAGCAGCTTAGTGGTAGGGCTGACAGAGGCCCAGTACTTC.

About this clonotype: A much larger clone sits a single nucleotide away, making a read error possible. This sequence joins TRBV7-9 and TRBJ2-7; the D gene is possibly TRBD2 (6 bases). Germline loops: CDR1 SEHNR, CDR2 FQNEAQ (reference sequence). The CDR3 length is 12 residues. DNA of the CDR3: TGTGCCAGCAGGGTCATGGACTACGAGCAGTGCTTC. Protein: CASRVMDYEQCF.